This T cell receptor (beta chain) was obtained from a study of T cell changes during pregnancy in multiple sclerosis. Produced via immunoSEQ multiplex PCR; TCRdb's table is partial and in-frame only. The table records about 20,000 clones, roughly 87% of them present only once. The length of the CDR3 is 15 residues. Trimming removed 0 bases from V and 4 bases from J; junction bases left unmatched: 1. Per germline, CDR1 MNHNS and CDR2 SASEGT. This clone was seen just once. The source is a female donor in good health, enrolled as a control in a pregnancy study. This chain connects TRBV6-1 to TRBJ1-1; 11 bases match TRBD1. The material was CD8+ T cells from peripheral blood mononuclear cells, obtained in the second trimester of pregnancy. Here the CDR3 reads CASSEAGTGGTEAFF. The CDR3 region has the DNA TGTGCCAGCAGTGAAGCGGGGACAGGGGGCACTGAAGCTTTCTTT.